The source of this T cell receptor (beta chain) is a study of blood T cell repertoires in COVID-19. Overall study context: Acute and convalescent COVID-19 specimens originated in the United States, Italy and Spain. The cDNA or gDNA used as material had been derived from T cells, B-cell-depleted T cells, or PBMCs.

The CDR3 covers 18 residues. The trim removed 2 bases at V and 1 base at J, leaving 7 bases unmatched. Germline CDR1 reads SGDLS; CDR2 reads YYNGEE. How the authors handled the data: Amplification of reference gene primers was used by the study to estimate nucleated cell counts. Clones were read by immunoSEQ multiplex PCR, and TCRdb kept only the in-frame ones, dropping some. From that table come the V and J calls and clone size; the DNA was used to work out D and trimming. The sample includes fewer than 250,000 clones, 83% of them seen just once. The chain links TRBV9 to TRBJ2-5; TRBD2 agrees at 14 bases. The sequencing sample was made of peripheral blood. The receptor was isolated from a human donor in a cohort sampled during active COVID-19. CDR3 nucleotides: TGTGCCAGCAGCGTGGGACTAGCGGGAGAGGGTTTCCAAGAGACCCAGTACTTC. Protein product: CASSVGLAGEGFQETQYF.